Following are 26 T cell receptor beta chains from one sample sequenced in a study of T cell repertoires in cytomegalovirus infection. TCRdb reanalysed the reads using MiXCR and keeps one entry per CDR3 protein. The data hold some 62,000 distinct CDR3 sequences, with just over 20% observed a single time. No cognate antigen is known for these TCRs. This material consisted of CD8+ T cells from cultured PBMCs, taken from culture after CMV antigen stimulation. These receptors were collected from a human donor in good health (CMV status not recorded). Some clones in this sample may be carry-over from other donors' samples.

This clonotype was detected a few times. This sequence joins TRBV7-8 and TRBJ2-5; D is uncertain. V was trimmed by 2 bases and J by 5 bases, leaving 6 bases between them. The germline CDR1 and CDR2 sequences are SGHVS and FQNEAQ. The CDR3 extends over 12 amino acids. The CDR3 coding sequence is TGTGCCAGCAGCTTACGATGGGAGACCCAGTACTTC. This encodes CASSLRWETQYF.

This clonotype was observed at least ten times. This sequence joins TRBV7-2 and TRBJ1-2; D remains unclear. Germline assignment: CDR1 SGHTA and CDR2 FQGNSA. CDR3 size: 13 residues. V was clipped by 5 bases and J by 7 bases, with 14 bases between them. In DNA form, the CDR3 reads TGTGCCAGCAGCCCCCCCTGGGGTCTTGGCTACACCTTC. The encoded protein is CASSPPWGLGYTF.

Only a few counts were recorded for this clonotype. This chain joins TRBV7-2 and TRBJ2-5; 12 bases are a match to TRBD2. Germline V CDR1 and CDR2: SGHTA, FQGNSA. Trimming cost V 4 bases and J 2 bases; bases outside gene matches: 5. This CDR3 region has 16 residues. The CDR3 nucleotides are TGTGCCAGCAGCTCCCGACTAGCGGGGGAGCAAGAGACCCAGTACTTC. Translation gives CASSSRLAGEQETQYF.

The chain recombines TRBV27 with TRBJ2-7, with D unclear. Trimming removed 6 bases at V and 2 bases at J, with 11 bases between. The CDR3 extends over 13 amino acids. Germline loops: CDR1 MNHEY, CDR2 SMNVEV (reference sequence). The CDR3 DNA reads TGTGCCAGCAGACGGGCTGGCACCTACGAGCAGTACTTC. Translating gives CASRRAGTYEQYF.

In its sample, this clonotype was seen many times. The rearrangement joins TRBV27 to TRBJ2-1, with TRBD2 matching 7 bases. With 1 base clipped from V and 10 bases from J, the junction kept 4 bases outside the gene matches. CDR1 and CDR2 (germline): MNHEY, SMNVEV (reference sequence). This CDR3 comprises 13 residues. The CDR3 here is CASSLWGGREQFF. DNA for the CDR3: TGTGCCAGCAGTTTATGGGGGGGTCGGGAGCAGTTCTTC.

This clonotype was seen ten or more times. CDR3 loop: CAIKGVGQGIPGGYGYTF. CDR3 bases: TGTGCCATCAAAGGCGTTGGACAGGGTATACCCGGAGGCTATGGCTACACCTTC. The chain has TRBV10-3 and TRBJ1-2, with 8 bases that match TRBD1. The CDR3 runs to 18 residues. Germline V gene data show CDR1 as ENHRY and CDR2 as SYGVKD. V lost 7 bases and J lost 4; bases outside the gene matches: 20.

V and J are TRBV7-8 and TRBJ1-1, with TRBD1 identical over 10 bases. Unmatched junction bases numbered 16, after V lost 7 bases and J lost 5 bases. Germline assignment: CDR1 SGHVS and CDR2 FQNEAQ. The CDR3 runs to 17 residues. CDR3 nucleotides: TGTGCCAGCAACTACAAAGACAGGGGGCGAAGTAGGACTGAAGCTTTCTTT. This codes for CASNYKDRGRSRTEAFF.

The chain has TRBV12-5 and TRBJ2-1, with 15 bases aligning to TRBD2. The CDR3 has 16 amino acids. V lost 11 bases to trimming and J lost 3 bases; unmatched junction nucleotides: 8. CDR1 is LGHNT, CDR2 FRNRAP, per germline. CDR3 protein: CASGLAGGGYYNEQFF. CDR3 DNA sequence: TGTGCTTCGGGACTAGCGGGGGGCGGTTACTACAATGAGCAGTTCTTC.

This chain links TRBV19 with TRBJ1-2; D is possibly TRBD1 (6 bases). V was shortened by 3 bases and J by 3 bases, with 11 bases between the two germline ends. From germline, CDR1 is LNHDA and CDR2 SQIVND (reference sequence). This CDR3 has 14 residues. The DNA for the CDR3 is TGTGCCAGTAGTATTCGGGGGCGTGACTATGGCTACACCTTC. Translating it yields CASSIRGRDYGYTF.

This clonotype appeared many times. V gene TRBV6-1 combines with J gene TRBJ2-7, with 8 positions matching TRBD1. The CDR3 sequence is 15 residues long. Germline V gene data show CDR1 as MNHNS and CDR2 as SASEGT. J gave up 4 bases and V 2 bases, and 7 bases lay outside the gene matches. The CDR3 bases are TGTGCCAGCAGTGAAAAGGAGACAGGGGCATACGAGCAGTACTTC. Its protein product is CASSEKETGAYEQYF.

This clonotype was counted between two and nine times. The V call is TRBV4-3, the J call TRBJ2-7; D gene ambiguous. V shed 0 bases and J shed 1 base, with 10 bases lying between them. This CDR3 comprises 15 residues. Germline values: CDR1 LGHNA, CDR2 YSLEER. The CDR3 sequence: CASSQDRTVSYEQYF. DNA for the CDR3: TGCGCCAGCAGCCAAGATCGTACTGTTTCCTACGAGCAGTACTTC.

This clonotype has a handful of counts. This chain links TRBV12-3 or TRBV12-4 with TRBJ1-5, with 9 nucleotides matching TRBD1. The CDR3 extends over 14 amino acids. The V segment lost 6 bases and the J segment 7 bases; nucleotides outside the gene matches: 7. CDR3 sequence: CASSSGQGRQPQHF. The CDR3, as DNA: TGTGCCAGCAGCTCCGGACAGGGGAGACAGCCCCAGCATTTT.

This chain joins TRBV7-2 and TRBJ2-1, with D possibly matching TRBD2 (7 bases). The V end lost 5 bases, the J end lost 7 bases, and 24 bases lay between the germline ends. Germline V gives CDR1 SGHTA, CDR2 FQGNSA. The CDR3 length is 17 residues. CDR3 region: CASSPTRGPGEGNEQFF. As DNA, the CDR3 is TGTGCCAGCAGCCCCACGCGGGGGCCCGGGGAAGGAAATGAGCAGTTCTTC.

The gene calls are TRBV7-3 and TRBJ2-1; TRBD1 aligns across 7 bases. CDR3 length equals 13 residues. Germline CDR1 is SGHTA and CDR2 is FQGTGA. V was pared by 5 bases and J by 7 bases, with 5 bases of the junction left unmatched. CDR3 in amino acids: CASSVGTANEQFF. CDR3 nucleotides: TGTGCCAGCAGCGTGGGGACAGCTAATGAGCAGTTCTTC.

CDR3 loop: CASTNSNEQFF. The CDR3 nucleotides are TGTGCCAGCACCAACAGCAATGAGCAGTTCTTC. The V call is TRBV12-3 or TRBV12-4, the J call TRBJ2-1; D gene unclear. V lost 7 bases and J lost 6, with 7 bases in between. The length of the CDR3 is 11 residues.

This clonotype turned up a few times. The chain joins TRBV7-9 to TRBJ1-1; tentative D call: TRBD1 (5 bases). Trimming cost V 3 bases and J 5 bases, with 13 bases left between them. Germline CDR1 and CDR2: SEHNR and FQNEAQ (reference sequence). The CDR3 sequence is 14 residues long. CDR3 amino acids: CASSFGHSRTEAFF. CDR3 nucleotides: TGTGCCAGCAGCTTCGGACACTCGAGAACTGAAGCTTTCTTT.

This clonotype came up a few times. The genes are TRBV7-2 and TRBJ2-7; D is perhaps TRBD2 (5 bases). The germline gives CDR1 SGHTA, CDR2 FQGNSA. This CDR3 is built from 16 residues. V lost 3 bases and J 5 bases, leaving 20 bases between the germline ends. The CDR3 here is CASSFHGWTEADEQYF. The CDR3 DNA reads as TGTGCCAGCAGCTTCCATGGGTGGACTGAAGCCGACGAGCAGTACTTC.

This chain joins TRBV7-9 and TRBJ2-2; D may be TRBD1 or TRBD2 (5 bases each). Deletions cut 2 bases from V and 3 bases from J, with 13 bases between. Per the germline V gene, CDR1 is SEHNR and CDR2 is FQNEAQ (reference sequence). The CDR3 loop spans 16 amino acids. The CDR3 bases are TGTGCCAGCAGCTTAAAGGTCGGGGCCTACACCGGGGAGCTGTTTTTT. Its protein is CASSLKVGAYTGELFF. The full variable domain, rest sourced from reference TRBV7-9 and TRBJ2-2, is DTGVSQNPRHKITKRGQNVTFRCDPISEHNRLYWYRQTLGQGPEFLTYFQNEAQLEKSRLLSDRFSAERPKGSFSTLEIQRTEQGDSAMYLCASSLKVGAYTGELFFGEGSRLTVL.

This clonotype was observed a handful of times. The chain links TRBV7-2 to TRBJ2-1; unclear D gene. V shed 6 bases and J shed 7 bases, with 16 bases lying between them. This CDR3 is 14 amino acids long. Germline V CDR1 and CDR2: SGHTA, FQGNSA. For the CDR3, the DNA is TGTGCCAGCAGACCAAGCACAGCCCCTAATGAGCAGTTCTTC. It specifies CASRPSTAPNEQFF.

This clonotype was picked up a small number of times. V usage is TRBV4-1 and J usage is TRBJ1-5; 8 bases fit TRBD1. The trim removed 1 base at V and 6 bases at J, leaving 5 bases unmatched. The CDR3 runs 15 residues. CDR1 is MGHRA and CDR2 is YSYEKL in the germline V gene. CDR3 sequence: CASSQVGTGTQPQHF. CDR3 bases: TGCGCCAGCAGCCAAGTTGGGACAGGCACTCAGCCCCAGCATTTT.

This chain uses TRBV12-3 or TRBV12-4 with TRBJ1-1; D might be TRBD1 (5 bases). The V end was cut by 2 bases, the J end by 2 bases, with 18 bases between. The CDR3 loop spans 17 amino acids. CDR3 protein: CASSLNFAKGLNTEAFF. The CDR3 DNA sequence: TGTGCCAGCAGTTTAAACTTCGCGAAGGGGCTTAACACTGAAGCTTTCTTT.

V is TRBV7-8 and J is TRBJ2-7; D is tentatively TRBD1 or TRBD2 (5 bases each). There are 15 residues in the CDR3. Germline V lookup: CDR1 SGHVS, CDR2 FQNEAQ. Trimming removed 5 bases at V and 3 bases at J, with 17 bases between. CDR3 residues: CASSHPGGALYEQYV. DNA of the CDR3: TGTGCCAGCAGCCACCCTGGGGGAGCTCTCTACGAGCAGTACGTC.

This clonotype was counted a few times. Here the CDR3 reads CASTLLGVADSYEQYF. In DNA, the CDR3 is TGTGCCAGCACCCTCCTCGGCGTAGCGGACTCCTACGAGCAGTACTTC. The chain carries TRBV7-6 and TRBJ2-7; TRBD2 might be the D (6 bases). This CDR3 has 16 residues. Germline V gene sequence: CDR1 SGHVS, CDR2 FNYEAQ. The V end was cut by 7 bases, the J end by 0 bases, with 19 bases between.

V usage is TRBV27 and J usage is TRBJ1-2; weak D call: TRBD1 (6 bases). V shed 2 bases and J shed 4 bases, with 23 bases lying between them. The CDR3 is 18 amino acids. Germline lookup yields CDR1 MNHEY and CDR2 SMNVEV (reference sequence). CDR3 DNA sequence: TGTGCCAGCAGTTTAGGGTCCGGCAGGGGAAGGAATGGCTATGGCTACACCTTC. Translated, it gives CASSLGSGRGRNGYGYTF.

As DNA, the CDR3 is TGTGCCAGCAGTGAAATTCTAACAGGGTCGAACACTGAAGCTTTCTTT. It codes for CASSEILTGSNTEAFF. The chain employs TRBV2 and TRBJ1-1; D may be TRBD1 (6 bases). The CDR3 totals 16 residues. Germline V CDR1 and CDR2: SNHLY, FYNNEI. Trimming removed 2 bases from V and 1 base from J, with 14 bases in between.

V and J are TRBV6-2 or TRBV6-3 and TRBJ2-1; weak D call: TRBD1 (5 bases). This CDR3 spans 13 amino acids. With 5 bases removed from V and 4 bases from J, the gap between germline ends came to 9 bases. Germline V gives CDR1 MNHEY, CDR2 SVGEGT. CDR3 region: CASSLTDYNEQFF. DNA of the CDR3: TGTGCCAGCAGTCTGACAGATTACAATGAGCAGTTCTTC.